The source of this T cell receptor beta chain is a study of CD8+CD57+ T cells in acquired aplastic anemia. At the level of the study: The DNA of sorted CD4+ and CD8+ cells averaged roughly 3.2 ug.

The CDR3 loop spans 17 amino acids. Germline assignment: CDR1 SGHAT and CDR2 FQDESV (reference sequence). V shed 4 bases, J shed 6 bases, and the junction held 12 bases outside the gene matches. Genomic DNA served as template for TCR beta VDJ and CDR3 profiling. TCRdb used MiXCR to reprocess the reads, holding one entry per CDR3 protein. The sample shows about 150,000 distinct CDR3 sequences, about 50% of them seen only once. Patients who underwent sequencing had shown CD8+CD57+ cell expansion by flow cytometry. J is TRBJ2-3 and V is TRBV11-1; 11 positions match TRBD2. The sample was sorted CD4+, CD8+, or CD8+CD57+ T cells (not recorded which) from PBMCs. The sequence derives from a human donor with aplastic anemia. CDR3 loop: CASSSLSSSGGLDTQYF. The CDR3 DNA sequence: TGTGCCAGCAGCTCCCTTAGCTCTAGCGGGGGGTTGGATACGCAGTATTTT.